This T cell receptor (beta chain) was captured by sequencing in a study of CD4 T cells in relation to SARS-CoV-2 and coronaviruses. As for this clone: The antigen remains undetermined.

TCRdb keeps only in-frame clones here, not all; method: immunoSEQ multiplex PCR. Here the sample spans some 45,000 clones, roughly 87% being singletons. The CDR3 consists of 14 residues. V lost 7 bases and J 1 base, leaving 10 bases between the germline ends. Per germline, CDR1 LNHDA and CDR2 SQIVND (reference sequence). Over 80,000 naive or memory CD4+ cells were cultured with CEF peptides for under twelve days. The material sequenced was naive CD4+ T cells from PBMCs, cultured in vitro. This sample's subset: naive CD4+ T cells isolated by negative enrichment. The rearrangement joins TRBV19 to TRBJ2-2; D might be TRBD1 (6 bases). The receptor comes from an adult with COVID-19. The CDR3 region has the DNA TGTGCCAGTACCAGGGGACAGAACACCGGGGAGCTGTTTTTT. This encodes CASTRGQNTGELFF.